These 6 T cell receptor beta chains share one sample of origin, sequenced in a study of blood T cell repertoires in COVID-19. Sequenced by immunoSEQ multiplex PCR; TCRdb stores in-frame clones only, minus some. The sample carries more than 90,000 clones, roughly 85% recorded once. The sequenced sample was peripheral blood. These receptors were collected from a man aged 80 or over with acute or convalescent COVID-19.

A few counts support this clone. The same CDR3 also results from other DNA sequences found in this sample. This rearrangement joins TRBV19 to TRBJ1-5, with 9 bases fitting TRBD1. V was clipped by 6 bases and J by 6 bases; unmatched bases: 3. There are 13 residues in the CDR3. The V gene's germline CDR1 is LNHDA and CDR2 SQIVND (reference sequence). CDR3 sequence (DNA): TGTGCCAGTAGCCTACAGGGGGCTCAGCCCCAGCATTTT. It specifies CASSLQGAQPQHF. The full variable domain, in which reference TRBV19 and TRBJ1-5 provide the parts outside the CDR3, is DGGITQSPKYLFRKEGQNVTLSCEQNLNHDAMYWYRQDPGQGLRLIYYSQIVNDFQKGDIAEGYSVSREKKESFPLTVTSAQKNPTAFYLCASSLQGAQPQHFGDGTRLSIL.

CDR3 DNA sequence: TGTGCCAGCAGCTTAGGGGGCGGCTATGGCTACACCTTC. Encoded protein: CASSLGGGYGYTF. The V call is TRBV7-9, the J call TRBJ1-2, with D perhaps TRBD1 (5 bases). The V end lost 1 base, the J end lost 4 bases, and 7 bases lay between the germline ends. Germline assignment: CDR1 SEHNR and CDR2 FQNEAQ (reference sequence). The length of the CDR3 is 13 residues. Supplemented by reference TRBV7-9 and TRBJ1-2, the full variable domain reads DTGVSQNPRHKITKRGQNVTFRCDPISEHNRLYWYRQTLGQGPEFLTYFQNEAQLEKSRLLSDRFSAERPKGSFSTLEIQRTEQGDSAMYLCASSLGGGYGYTFGSGTRLTVV.

This chain connects TRBV5-1 to TRBJ2-6, with 12 bases matching TRBD1. Germline V gene data show CDR1 as SGHRS and CDR2 as YFSETQ. This CDR3 has 17 residues. The ends lost 4 bases at V and 1 base at J; junction bases unmatched: 3. Here the CDR3 DNA reads TGCGCCAGCAGCCTGGGACAGGGGGCATCTGGGGCCAACGTCCTGACTTTC. Its protein is CASSLGQGASGANVLTF.

This clone was observed once. J is TRBJ1-6 and V is TRBV25-1; 7 bases line up with TRBD1. J lost 3 bases, V lost 5 bases, and 7 bases had no gene match. Germline V gene lookup returns CDR1 MGHDK and CDR2 SYGVNS. The CDR3 is 16 amino acids. The CDR3 nucleotides are TGTGCCAGCAGTAACACAGGGGCCATCTATAATTCACCCCTCCACTTT. Amino acids: CASSNTGAIYNSPLHF. Complete variable domain (other parts from reference TRBV25-1 and TRBJ1-6): EADIYQTPRYLVIGTGKKITLECSQTMGHDKMYWYQQDPGMELHLIHYSYGVNSTEKGDLSSESTVSRIRTEHFPLTLESARPSHTSQYLCASSNTGAIYNSPLHFGNGTRLTVT.

The chain combines TRBV2 with TRBJ2-1; 8 bases are shared with TRBD2. The CDR3 is 14 amino acids. Germline lookup yields CDR1 SNHLY and CDR2 FYNNEI. V lost 9 bases to trimming and J lost 0 bases; unmatched junction nucleotides: 4. DNA of the CDR3: TGTGCCAGAAATAGCGGGAACTCCTACAATGAGCAGTTCTTC. This gives the protein CARNSGNSYNEQFF.

The chain joins TRBV15 to TRBJ2-1; TRBD1 matches at 7 bases. Germline V gene lookup returns CDR1 LNHNV and CDR2 YYDKDF (reference sequence). V was pared by 4 bases and J by 5 bases, with 5 bases of the junction left unmatched. The CDR3 consists of 14 residues. The CDR3 DNA reads TGTGCCACCAGCACTGGACAGGTGAACAATGAGCAGTTCTTC. Amino acids: CATSTGQVNNEQFF.